Listed below are T cell receptor beta chains from one sample, sequenced in a study of blood T cell repertoires in COVID-19. The repertoire was sequenced with immunoSEQ multiplex PCR; TCRdb's copy has only in-frame clones and lacks some. Among more than 300,000 clones, 70% to 90% were seen once, and the ten largest hold less than 11%. Material: peripheral blood. Source of these receptors: a woman in her twenties or thirties with COVID-19, enrolled during active disease. Each CDR3 is given with its conserved first and last residue. The D gene is left open where the match is weak. Size values are once, few and many counts, or a class for expanded clones, and some rows have none.

j_call clone_size d_call v_call cdr3_nt cdr3_aa
TRBJ2-3 NA TRBD2 TRBV7-6 TGTGCCAGCAGCTTACAGCCGGGACTAAGCACAGATACGCAGTATTTT CASSLQPGLSTDTQYF
TRBJ1-4 NA NA TRBV7-9 TGTGCCAGCAGCTTCCCCGGGAGGTCGGGCGAAAAACTGTTTTTT CASSFPGRSGEKLFF
TRBJ2-1 NA TRBD1 TRBV6-4 TGTGCCAGACCGGGACAGGAGTACAATGAGCAGTTCTTC CARPGQEYNEQFF
TRBJ2-1 NA NA TRBV11-2 TGTGCCAGCAGCTTAGGACAGACCTCCTACAATGAGCAGTTCTTC CASSLGQTSYNEQFF
TRBJ2-7 NA NA TRBV29-1 TGCAGCGCGGGAGAGGTCTACGAGCAGTACTTC CSAGEVYEQYF
TRBJ2-3 NA NA TRBV5-6 TGTGCCAGCAGCTTGGCCATTTCAGATACGCAGTATTTT CASSLAISDTQYF
TRBJ2-7 NA NA TRBV6-5 TGTGCCAGCAGTTACTCCCGACAGACAACACACGAGCAGTACTTC CASSYSRQTTHEQYF
TRBJ2-1 NA TRBD2 TRBV6-4 TGTGCCAGCAGCGAGGGTGCGGGAGAATACAATGAGCAGTTCTTC CASSEGAGEYNEQFF
TRBJ2-7 NA TRBD2 TRBV6-5 TGTGCCAGCAGTTACTACGCGACTAGCGTCTCTTCGGAGCAGTACTTC CASSYYATSVSSEQYF
TRBJ2-7 NA NA TRBV9 TGTGCCAGCAGCGGGGGCGCCACCTACGAGCAGTACTTC CASSGGATYEQYF
TRBJ2-4 NA TRBD2 TRBV6-5 TGTGCCAGCAGTTACTCAGACGGGAGGGCCAAAAACATTCAGTACTTC CASSYSDGRAKNIQYF
TRBJ2-2 NA TRBD2 TRBV2 TGTGCCAGCAGAGGACTAGCGGGAAACACCGGGGAGCTGTTTTTT CASRGLAGNTGELFF
TRBJ1-1 few NA TRBV13 TGTGCCAGCAGCTTAGTAGGGAGGGCTGAAGCTTTCTTT CASSLVGRAEAFF
TRBJ2-1 NA NA TRBV14 TGTGCCAGCAGCCAAGCCCTCGATGAGCAGTTCTTC CASSQALDEQFF
TRBJ2-5 NA NA TRBV5-4 TGTGCCAGCAGTTTTGGTGGGACTCGGAGGGAGTACTTC CASSFGGTRREYF
TRBJ1-6 NA NA TRBV30 TGTGCCAGCCAGCGATGGGCAGGGTATAATTCACCCCTCCACTTT CASQRWAGYNSPLHF
TRBJ2-7 NA NA TRBV5-1 TGCGCCAGCAGCCGGGCGGGGACAGCCTCCTACGAGCAGTACTTC CASSRAGTASYEQYF
TRBJ1-4 once NA TRBV30 TGTGCCTGGAGGGCGGGGGCCAGGGAAAAACTGTTTTTT CAWRAGAREKLFF
TRBJ2-2 NA NA TRBV5-1 TGCGCCAGCAGCTTGGCGACCGACAATGGGCTGTTTTTT CASSLATDNGLFF
TRBJ2-7 NA TRBD1 TRBV5-1 TGCGCCAGCAGCTATAATGGTGTCGGGACAGGGGGAGAGCAGTACTTC CASSYNGVGTGGEQYF
TRBJ2-3 NA TRBD2 TRBV18 TGTGCCAGCTCTGGGACTAGCGGGGCCACGCAGTATTTT CASSGTSGATQYF
TRBJ2-1 NA TRBD2 TRBV7-3 TGTGCCAGCAGCTTACCAGGTGGGGGAGGGAATGAGCAGTTCTTC CASSLPGGGGNEQFF
TRBJ1-5 once NA TRBV30 TGTGCCTGGAGTTTGTCGGGGAGCAATCAGCCCCAGCATTTT CAWSLSGSNQPQHF
TRBJ1-4 NA TRBD1 TRBV3-1/TRBV3-2 TGTGCCAGCAGCCCCGGGACAGGGAATGAAAAACTGTTTTTT CASSPGTGNEKLFF
TRBJ2-6 NA NA TRBV4-1 TGCGCCAGCAGCCCCCCCGGCGGTAGCGCTGAAACCTCTGGGGCCAACGTCCTGACTTTC CASSPPGGSAETSGANVLTF
TRBJ2-4 NA TRBD1 TRBV28 TGTGCCAGCAGTTTCAGGACAGGGGCAATTGTACTAGCCAAAAACATTCAGTACTTC CASSFRTGAIVLAKNIQYF
TRBJ2-3 NA NA TRBV6-5 TGTGCCAGCAGGGCTCTTCCGGGAGAGGCAGATACGCAGTATTTT CASRALPGEADTQYF
TRBJ1-5 NA NA TRBV6-5 TGTGCCAGCAGTTACTCCCCCCCGGGGGGCAATCAGCCCCAGCATTTT CASSYSPPGGNQPQHF
TRBJ1-1 NA NA TRBV12-2 TGTGCAAGTCGCTTATTACGACATCCTGCTGAAGCTTTCTTT CASRLLRHPAEAFF
TRBJ2-1 NA TRBD2 TRBV7-3 TGTGCCAGCAGCCTACTTGGAGGACTAGCGTTCCATGAGCAGTTCTTC CASSLLGGLAFHEQFF
TRBJ2-5 NA NA TRBV5-1 TGCGCCAGCAGCTTGGGGGGCGGAATCCAAGAGACCCAGTACTTC CASSLGGGIQETQYF
TRBJ2-3 NA TRBD2 TRBV7-9 TGTGCCAGCAGCTTAGTGGCGGGAGGGTATAAAGATACGCAGTATTTT CASSLVAGGYKDTQYF
TRBJ1-5 many TRBD1 TRBV24-1 TGTGCCACCAGCCCGGGACAGGGGGCGGATCAGCCCCAGCATTTT CATSPGQGADQPQHF
TRBJ1-1 NA NA TRBV6-5 TGTGCCAGCAGTTACTCTTACAGACTGAACACTGAAGCTTTCTTT CASSYSYRLNTEAFF
TRBJ2-3 NA TRBD2 TRBV4-2 TGTGCCAGCAGCCAGGGACTAGCGGGAGGAACAGATACGCAGTATTTT CASSQGLAGGTDTQYF
TRBJ2-7 NA NA TRBV5-4 TGTGCCAGCAGCCCAGCGGGCATCTCCTACGAGCAGTACTTC CASSPAGISYEQYF
TRBJ2-1 NA NA TRBV20-1 TGCAGTGCTAGAGACTATCCGGAGCTGTTCTTC CSARDYPELFF
TRBJ1-4 NA TRBD1 TRBV29-1 TGCAGCGTTGAAGAGTCCGGGACAGGGCGTGAAAAACTGTTTTTT CSVEESGTGREKLFF
TRBJ2-3 NA NA TRBV10-3 TGTGCCATCAGTGAGTCTAAGGGGACATTTAGCACAGATACGCAGTATTTT CAISESKGTFSTDTQYF
TRBJ2-5 NA NA TRBV24-1 TGTGCCACCGCCGCCAGCGTGAGGGAGACCCAGTACTTC CATAASVRETQYF
TRBJ2-7 NA TRBD1 TRBV30 TGTGCCTGGAGTGAGGACAGGGTGATAGACTACGAGCAGTACTTC CAWSEDRVIDYEQYF
TRBJ1-1 NA NA TRBV7-9 TGTGCCAGCAGCTCGAGCGGGACAATAACTGAAGCTTTCTTT CASSSSGTITEAFF
TRBJ1-1 once TRBD1 TRBV6-5 TGTGCCAGCAGTTTGACGACAGGGGGTACTGAAGCTTTCTTT CASSLTTGGTEAFF
TRBJ2-2 once NA TRBV12-3/TRBV12-4 TGTGCCAGCAGTTTAGTAGGGAGGGGGGAGCTGTTTTTT CASSLVGRGELFF
TRBJ1-4 NA TRBD1 TRBV28 TGTGCCAGCAGGCAGACAGGGTTAGGTGAAAAACTGTTTTTT CASRQTGLGEKLFF
TRBJ2-5 NA TRBD2 TRBV5-6 TGTGCCAGCAGCCCGACGGAGTGGGGGGGGGAGACCCAGTACTTC CASSPTEWGGETQYF
TRBJ2-7 NA TRBD2 TRBV7-3 TGTGCCAGCAGCTCGGGACTAGGCTACGAGCAGTACTTC CASSSGLGYEQYF
TRBJ1-1 once TRBD1 TRBV5-1 TGCGCCAGCAGCTTGGTTCCCTTTGGTAGGGGGCTGAACACTGAAGCTTTCTTT CASSLVPFGRGLNTEAFF
TRBJ2-7 NA TRBD2 TRBV19 TGTGCCAGTAGAACCCTCTCTAGCGGGGGGACTTACGAGCAGTACTTC CASRTLSSGGTYEQYF
TRBJ1-2 NA NA TRBV9 TGTGCCAGCAGCGATAGCGCGGAGGGGCAGAGCTATGGCTACACCTTC CASSDSAEGQSYGYTF
TRBJ2-2 NA TRBD1 TRBV6-5 TGTGCCACCCCTGGGGACAGAGGGAACACCGGGGAGCTGTTTTTT CATPGDRGNTGELFF
TRBJ2-3 NA NA TRBV4-1 TGCGCCAGCAGCCCCTACCGGGACACCGGCACAGATACGCAGTATTTT CASSPYRDTGTDTQYF
TRBJ2-4 NA TRBD2 TRBV12-3/TRBV12-4 TGTGCCAGCACCCCGGGGGGAGAGGACATTCAGTACTTC CASTPGGEDIQYF
TRBJ2-7 NA NA TRBV7-9 TGTGCCAGCAGCTTAGTACGGGCGGACAACGGCGAGCAGTACTTC CASSLVRADNGEQYF
TRBJ2-5 once NA TRBV24-1 TGTGCCACCAGTGATGCCGGGGTTCCGGTGGGGGAGACCCAGTACTTC CATSDAGVPVGETQYF
TRBJ1-2 NA NA TRBV27 TGTGCCAGCAGTTTACAGGGAGGGATCTATGGCTACACCTTC CASSLQGGIYGYTF
TRBJ2-5 NA NA TRBV5-1 TGCGCCAGCAGCTTAACAGGGAGTGCAGAGACCCAGTACTTC CASSLTGSAETQYF
TRBJ2-2 few TRBD1 TRBV25-1 TGTGCCAGCAGTATGACAGGGGTCAGCGGGGAGCTGTTTTTT CASSMTGVSGELFF